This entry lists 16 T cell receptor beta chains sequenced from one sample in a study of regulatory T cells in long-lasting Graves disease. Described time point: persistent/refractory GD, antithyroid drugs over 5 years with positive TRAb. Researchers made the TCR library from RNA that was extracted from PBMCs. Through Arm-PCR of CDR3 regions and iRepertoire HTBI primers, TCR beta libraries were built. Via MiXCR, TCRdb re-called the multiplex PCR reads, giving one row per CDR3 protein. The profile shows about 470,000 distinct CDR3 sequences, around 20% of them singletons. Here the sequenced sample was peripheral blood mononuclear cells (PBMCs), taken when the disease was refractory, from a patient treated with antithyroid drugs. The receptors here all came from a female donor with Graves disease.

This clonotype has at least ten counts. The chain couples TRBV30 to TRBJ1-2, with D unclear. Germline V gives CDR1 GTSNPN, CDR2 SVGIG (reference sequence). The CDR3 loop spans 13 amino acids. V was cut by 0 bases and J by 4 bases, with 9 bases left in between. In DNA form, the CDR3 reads TGTGCCTGGAGTGTAGGCCGGGGCTATGGCTACACCTTC. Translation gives CAWSVGRGYGYTF. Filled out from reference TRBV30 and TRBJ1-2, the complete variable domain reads SQTIHQWPATLVQPVGSPLSLECTVEGTSNPNLYWYRQAAGRGLQLLFYSVGIGQISSEVPQNLSASRPQDRQFILSSKKLLLSDSGFYLCAWSVGRGYGYTFGSGTRLTVV.

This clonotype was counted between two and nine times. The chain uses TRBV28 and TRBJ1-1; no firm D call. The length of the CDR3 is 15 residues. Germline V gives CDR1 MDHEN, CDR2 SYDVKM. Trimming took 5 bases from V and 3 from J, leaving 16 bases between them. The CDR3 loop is CASSPAEGEYTEAFF. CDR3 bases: TGTGCCAGCAGTCCAGCCGAGGGAGAGTACACTGAAGCTTTCTTT.

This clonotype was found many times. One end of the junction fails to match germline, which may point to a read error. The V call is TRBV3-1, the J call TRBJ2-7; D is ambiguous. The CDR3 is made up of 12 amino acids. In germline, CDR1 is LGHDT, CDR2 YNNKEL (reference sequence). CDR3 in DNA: TGTGCCAGCAGCCAAGATACCTACAAGCAGTACTTC. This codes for CASSQDTYKQYF.

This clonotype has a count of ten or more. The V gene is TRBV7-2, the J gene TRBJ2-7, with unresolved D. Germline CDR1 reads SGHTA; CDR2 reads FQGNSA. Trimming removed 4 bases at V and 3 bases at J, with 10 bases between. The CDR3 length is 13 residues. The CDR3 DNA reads TGTGCCAGCAGCTCGGCCCAGGACTACGAGCAGTACTTC. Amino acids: CASSSAQDYEQYF.

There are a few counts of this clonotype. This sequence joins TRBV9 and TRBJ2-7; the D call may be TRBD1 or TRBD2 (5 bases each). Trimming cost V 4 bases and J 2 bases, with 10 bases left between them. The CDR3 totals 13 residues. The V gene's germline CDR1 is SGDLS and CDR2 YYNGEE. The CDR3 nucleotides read TGTGCCAGCAGCTCCCTGGGGGCCTACGAGCAGTACTTC. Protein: CASSSLGAYEQYF.

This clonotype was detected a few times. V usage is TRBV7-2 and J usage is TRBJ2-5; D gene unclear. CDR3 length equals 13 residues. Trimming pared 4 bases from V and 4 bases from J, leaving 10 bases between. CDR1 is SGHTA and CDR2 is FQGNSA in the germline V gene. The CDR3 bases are TGTGCCAGCAGCTCCCTGGTGGCAGAGACCCAGTACTTC. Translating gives CASSSLVAETQYF.

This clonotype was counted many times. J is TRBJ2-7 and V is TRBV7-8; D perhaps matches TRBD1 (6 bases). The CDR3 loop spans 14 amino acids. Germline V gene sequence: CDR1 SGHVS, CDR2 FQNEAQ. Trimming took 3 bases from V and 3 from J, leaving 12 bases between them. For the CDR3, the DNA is TGTGCCAGCAGCTTGGGGACGACAGGCTACGAGCAGTACTTC. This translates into CASSLGTTGYEQYF.

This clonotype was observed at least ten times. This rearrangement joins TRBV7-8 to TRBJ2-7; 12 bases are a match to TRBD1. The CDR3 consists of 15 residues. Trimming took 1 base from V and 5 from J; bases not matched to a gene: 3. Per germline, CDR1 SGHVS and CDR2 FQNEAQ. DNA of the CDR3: TGTGCCAGCAGCTTAGGGGACAGGGGGCTCGACGAGCAGTACTTC. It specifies CASSLGDRGLDEQYF.

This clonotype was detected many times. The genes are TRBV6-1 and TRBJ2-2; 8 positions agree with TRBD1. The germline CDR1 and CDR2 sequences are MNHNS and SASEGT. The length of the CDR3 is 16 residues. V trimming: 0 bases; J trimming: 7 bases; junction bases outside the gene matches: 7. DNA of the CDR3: TGTGCCAGCAGTGAAGCCCGGACAGGGCTTGGCGGGGAGCTGTTTTTT. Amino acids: CASSEARTGLGGELFF.

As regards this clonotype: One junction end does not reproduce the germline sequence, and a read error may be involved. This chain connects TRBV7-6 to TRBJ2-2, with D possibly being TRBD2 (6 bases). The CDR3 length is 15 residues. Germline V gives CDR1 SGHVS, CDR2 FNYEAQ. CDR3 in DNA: TGTGCCAGCAGCTTAATACGGGGGAACACCGGGGAGCCGTTTTTT. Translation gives CASSLIRGNTGEPFF.

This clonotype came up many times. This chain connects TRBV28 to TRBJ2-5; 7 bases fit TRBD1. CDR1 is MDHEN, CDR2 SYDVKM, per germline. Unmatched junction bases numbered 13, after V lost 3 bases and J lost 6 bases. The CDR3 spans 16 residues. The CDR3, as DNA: TGTGCCAGCAGTTTCGCCCCCTCGGGACAGTTAAAGACCCAGTACTTC. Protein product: CASSFAPSGQLKTQYF.

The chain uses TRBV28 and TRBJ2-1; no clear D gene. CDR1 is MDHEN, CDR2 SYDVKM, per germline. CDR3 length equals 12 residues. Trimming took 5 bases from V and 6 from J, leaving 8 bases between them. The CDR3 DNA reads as TGTGCCAGCAGTACTTATTGCAATGAGCAGTTCTTC. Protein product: CASSTYCNEQFF.

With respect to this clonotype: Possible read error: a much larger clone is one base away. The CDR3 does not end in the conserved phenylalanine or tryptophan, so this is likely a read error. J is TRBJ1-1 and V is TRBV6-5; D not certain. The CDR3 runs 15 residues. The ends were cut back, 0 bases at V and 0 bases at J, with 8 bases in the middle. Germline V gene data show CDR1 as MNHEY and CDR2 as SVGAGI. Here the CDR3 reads CASSYSELMNTEAFS. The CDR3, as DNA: TGTGCCAGCAGTTACTCCGAGCTGATGAACACTGAAGCTTTCTCT.

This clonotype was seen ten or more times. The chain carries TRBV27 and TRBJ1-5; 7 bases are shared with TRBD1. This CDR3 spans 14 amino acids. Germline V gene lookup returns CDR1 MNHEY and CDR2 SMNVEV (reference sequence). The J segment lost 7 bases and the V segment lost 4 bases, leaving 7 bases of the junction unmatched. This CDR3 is CASSSARGVQPQHF. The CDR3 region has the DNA TGTGCCAGCAGTTCTGCCAGGGGGGTGCAGCCCCAGCATTTT.

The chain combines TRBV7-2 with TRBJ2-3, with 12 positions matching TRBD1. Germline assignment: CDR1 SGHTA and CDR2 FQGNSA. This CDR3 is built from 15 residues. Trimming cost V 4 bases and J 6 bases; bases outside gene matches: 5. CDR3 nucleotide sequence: TGTGCCAGCAGCTCCGGGACAGGGGGCCCCGATACGCAGTATTTT. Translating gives CASSSGTGGPDTQYF.

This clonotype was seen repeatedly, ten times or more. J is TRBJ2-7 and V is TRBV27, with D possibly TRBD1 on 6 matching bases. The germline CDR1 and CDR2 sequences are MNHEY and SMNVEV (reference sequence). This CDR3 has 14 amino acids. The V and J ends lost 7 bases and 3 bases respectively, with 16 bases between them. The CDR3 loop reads CASTFQGGDYEQYF. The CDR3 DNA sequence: TGTGCCAGCACTTTTCAAGGGGGTGACTACGAGCAGTACTTC.